This TCR beta chain stems from a study of T-cell memory formation after mild COVID-19. Of note for this clonotype: The antigen is undetermined.

Each CDR3 protein gets one entry after TCRdb re-called the 5' RACE reads with MiXCR. The sample contains fewer than 400,000 distinct CDR3 sequences, roughly 13% of which appear only once. Per germline, CDR1 SGDLS and CDR2 YYNGEE. The ends lost 3 bases at V and 3 bases at J; junction bases unmatched: 11. This CDR3 spans 17 amino acids. Study-wide findings and caveats: While clones contracting from day 15 to 85 were balanced between CD4 and CD8, later expanders leaned CD4+.

The chain employs TRBV9 and TRBJ2-1; 8 bases fit TRBD2. The receptor's source is a man aged 18-30 years who had mild COVID-19 (a few samples of this study predate the infection). Cell type and time point are not known. Sequenced input: PBMCs or a T cell subset sorted from them (not recorded which). The CDR3, as DNA: TGTGCCAGCAGCGGGGGCGCTGGGCGGGGGGACTACAATGAGCAGTTCTTC. Translated: CASSGGAGRGDYNEQFF.